Listed below are T cell receptor beta chains from one sample, sequenced in a study of blood T cell repertoires in COVID-19. The protocol was immunoSEQ multiplex PCR, while the TCRdb copy is restricted to in-frame clones and leaves out a portion. Here the sample spans some 200,000 clones, approximately 79% being singletons. Sequenced input: PBMCs or T cells enriched from blood (not recorded which). The source of these receptors is a woman aged 55-70 years with acute COVID-19. CDR3s include the opening cysteine and the closing phenylalanine or tryptophan. The D gene is left open where the match is weak. Clone size is stated in some rows and not others, as once, few, many or a class when expanded.

-,-,TRBJ2-5,TRBV12-5,CASATATGSGQTQYF,TGTGCTAGTGCCACGGCGACCGGGTCAGGGCAGACCCAGTACTTC
-,-,TRBJ2-1,TRBV6-4,CASSRVGRGPKTANEQFF,TGTGCCAGCAGTCGGGTCGGGAGGGGGCCAAAGACCGCCAATGAGCAGTTCTTC
-,-,TRBJ1-2,TRBV6-2/TRBV6-3,CASSRGGDYGYTF,TGTGCCAGCAGCAGGGGCGGAGACTATGGCTACACCTTC
-,-,TRBJ1-2,TRBV7-9,CASSALGNGDDYGYTF,TGTGCCAGCAGCGCCCTCGGTAATGGAGACGACTATGGCTACACCTTC
TRBD1,-,TRBJ2-1,TRBV27,CASTRQGSYNEQFF,TGTGCCAGCACGAGACAGGGTTCCTACAATGAGCAGTTCTTC
-,few,TRBJ1-1,TRBV18,CASSTRGGGTEAFF,TGTGCCAGCTCTACCAGAGGGGGGGGCACTGAAGCTTTCTTT
TRBD2,-,TRBJ2-5,TRBV27,CASRASGGGQETQYF,TGTGCCAGCAGGGCTAGCGGGGGTGGTCAAGAGACCCAGTACTTC
TRBD2,-,TRBJ2-1,TRBV10-3,CAISERAASGSNEQFF,TGTGCCATCAGTGAGAGAGCCGCTAGCGGGAGTAATGAGCAGTTCTTC
-,-,TRBJ1-4,TRBV5-1,CASSLGSTSEKLFF,TGCGCCAGCAGCTTGGGATCTACGTCTGAAAAACTGTTTTTT
-,-,TRBJ1-1,TRBV19,CASIPGETGNTEAFF,TGTGCCAGTATCCCGGGGGAGACGGGGAACACTGAAGCTTTCTTT
TRBD2,-,TRBJ2-1,TRBV14,CASSQWTSGRNEQFF,TGTGCCAGCAGCCAATGGACTAGCGGGCGCAATGAGCAGTTCTTC
TRBD1,-,TRBJ1-1,TRBV27,CASSPGQGGTEAFF,TGTGCCAGCAGTCCGGGACAGGGGGGCACTGAAGCTTTCTTT
-,-,TRBJ1-2,TRBV5-1,CASSLNREANYGYTF,TGCGCCAGCAGCTTGAACAGGGAAGCTAACTATGGCTACACCTTC
-,-,TRBJ2-5,TRBV9,CASSGAVTRETQYF,TGTGCCAGCAGCGGGGCAGTTACCCGGGAGACCCAGTACTTC
-,-,TRBJ1-2,TRBV6-5,CASSSNPRWFGYTF,TGTGCCAGCAGCTCTAATCCCCGGTGGTTTGGCTACACCTTC
-,-,TRBJ1-5,TRBV28,CASSPRQLNQPQHF,TGTGCCAGCAGCCCCAGACAGCTCAATCAGCCCCAGCATTTT
-,-,TRBJ2-6,TRBV5-5,CASSLDVGAGANVLTF,TGTGCCAGCAGCTTAGATGTCGGGGCTGGGGCCAACGTCCTGACTTTC
TRBD1,-,TRBJ1-3,TRBV5-1,CASSLGDRGTLDTIYF,TGCGCCAGCAGCTTGGGGGACAGGGGTACCTTGGACACCATATATTTT
-,-,TRBJ2-5,TRBV4-3,CASSRVVFQETQYF,TGCGCCAGCAGCCGAGTAGTATTCCAAGAGACCCAGTACTTC
-,-,TRBJ2-1,TRBV6-6,CATKGGSGEQFF,TGTGCCACTAAGGGGGGGAGCGGTGAGCAGTTCTTC
TRBD2,-,TRBJ2-3,TRBV7-8,CASSSVSGVGTDTQYF,TGTGCCAGCAGCTCGGTTAGCGGGGTGGGGACAGATACGCAGTATTTT
-,many,TRBJ2-7,TRBV4-2,CASSPPATSYEQYF,TGTGCCAGCAGCCCCCCAGCGACTTCCTACGAGCAGTACTTC
-,-,TRBJ1-1,TRBV9,CASSSSSLGGGTEAFF,TGTGCCAGCAGCTCCTCCAGTTTGGGAGGGGGGACTGAAGCTTTCTTT
-,once,TRBJ1-1,TRBV12-3/TRBV12-4,CASSYGQVTEAFF,TGTGCCAGCAGTTATGGTCAGGTGACTGAAGCTTTCTTT
TRBD2,-,TRBJ2-3,TRBV15,CATSGGGLAGPDTQYF,TGTGCCACCAGCGGTGGGGGGCTAGCGGGGCCAGATACGCAGTATTTT
-,-,TRBJ2-5,TRBV18,CASSPEAETQYF,TGTGCCAGCTCACCGGAAGCGGAGACCCAGTACTTC
TRBD1,-,TRBJ2-2,TRBV18,CASSPDRAIGELFF,TGTGCCAGCTCACCCGACAGGGCAATCGGGGAGCTGTTTTTT
TRBD1,once,TRBJ2-5,TRBV5-6,CASSFRDSEETQYF,TGTGCCAGCAGCTTCCGGGACAGTGAAGAGACCCAGTACTTC
-,-,TRBJ1-1,TRBV6-5,CASNRVGNTEAFF,TGTGCCAGCAATCGTGTTGGCAACACTGAAGCTTTCTTT
-,-,TRBJ1-2,TRBV7-9,CASTLEGDGYTF,TGTGCCAGCACCCTAGAGGGCGATGGCTACACCTTC
TRBD1,-,TRBJ2-6,TRBV5-4,CASSIQGARTGANVLTF,TGTGCCAGCAGCATTCAGGGGGCGCGTACTGGGGCCAACGTCCTGACTTTC
-,-,TRBJ2-2,TRBV14,CASSQVAGTGELFF,TGTGCCAGCAGCCAAGTCGCGGGGACCGGGGAGCTGTTTTTT
-,-,TRBJ1-1,TRBV5-1,CASSVRASFTEAFF,TGCGCCAGCAGCGTGAGGGCCTCTTTTACTGAAGCTTTCTTT
TRBD2,-,TRBJ2-2,TRBV9,CASSHTQLAGSPTGELFF,TGTGCCAGCAGCCACACCCAGCTAGCGGGGTCCCCCACCGGGGAGCTGTTTTTT